This T cell receptor beta chain came from a study of blood T cell repertoires in COVID-19. Background on the study: Samples representing acute and convalescent COVID-19 were sourced from the United States, Italy and Spain. PBMCs, B-cell-depleted T cells, or T cells were the source of the cDNA or gDNA that made up the material.

Authors' processing steps: For nucleated cells, counts were estimated from reference gene primer amplification. Assay used: immunoSEQ multiplex PCR; TCRdb lists only in-frame clones, some missing. The DNA was the basis for D and trimming; V, J and clone size are from that table. The sample consists of some 250,000 clones, approximately 86% of them appearing once. V shed 1 base, J shed 3 bases, and the junction held 3 bases outside the gene matches. Looked up from germline, CDR1 is SGHRS and CDR2 is YFSETQ. This CDR3 has 16 residues. The sequence came from a woman aged 25 to 39 who had recovered from COVID-19. Sequenced: peripheral blood. This chain uses TRBV5-1 with TRBJ2-2; TRBD2 matches 10 bases. CDR3 protein: CASSLILAGDTGELFF. The CDR3 nucleotides read TGCGCCAGCAGCTTGATCCTAGCGGGGGACACCGGGGAGCTGTTTTTT.